The 25 T cell receptor beta chains below all came from one sample that was sequenced in a study of CD8+ T cells in alopecia areata. RNA, once extracted, was reverse transcribed into cDNA for use as the sequencing template. The protocol was immunoSEQ multiplex PCR, while the TCRdb copy is restricted to in-frame clones and leaves out a portion. The sample has 150,000 to 200,000 clones, roughly 70% seen once. The sequencing used CD8+ T cells sorted from blood, collected at week 0. These TCRs come from a human donor with alopecia areata.

The rearrangement uses TRBV11-2 and TRBJ2-3, with a possible D match to TRBD1 (5 bases). Between the trimmed V and J ends, which lost 1 base and 3 bases, there was a span of 8 bases. The CDR3 runs 14 residues. The germline V gene has CDR1 SGHAT and CDR2 FQNNGV. The CDR3 bases are TGTGCCAGCAGCTTAGTCAGGGTAACAGATACGCAGTATTTT. Protein: CASSLVRVTDTQYF.

The chain uses TRBV2 and TRBJ2-3; 8 positions match TRBD2. The germline V gene encodes CDR1 SNHLY and CDR2 FYNNEI. The CDR3 spans 15 residues. Unmatched junction bases numbered 7, after V lost 3 bases and J lost 5 bases. The CDR3 loop is CASSEPLADRDTQYF. CDR3 nucleotides: TGTGCCAGCAGTGAGCCACTAGCGGATAGAGATACGCAGTATTTT.

The chain joins TRBV2 to TRBJ2-1; 7 bases are shared with TRBD2. With 4 bases clipped from V and 0 bases from J, the junction kept 6 bases outside the gene matches. This CDR3 is 16 amino acids long. Germline V gene lookup returns CDR1 SNHLY and CDR2 FYNNEI. CDR3 DNA sequence: TGTGCCAGCAGTGGCGGGGGACTCAGCTCCTACAATGAGCAGTTCTTC. It codes for CASSGGGLSSYNEQFF.

This chain links TRBV4-1 with TRBJ1-2; the match to TRBD1 covers 12 bases. Germline V gene data show CDR1 as MGHRA and CDR2 as YSYEKL. V shed 3 bases, J shed 6 bases, and the junction held 8 bases outside the gene matches. This CDR3 is built from 16 residues. Here the CDR3 DNA reads TGCGCCAGCAGCCAGGTAGGGACAGGGGGCGCAGATGGCTACACCTTC. Protein sequence: CASSQVGTGGADGYTF.

V and J are TRBV5-1 and TRBJ2-7; 9 positions agree with TRBD1. The CDR3 is 15 residues long. Germline assignment: CDR1 SGHRS and CDR2 YFSETQ. With V trimmed by 3 bases and J by 3 bases, 7 bases remained unmatched. The CDR3 loop reads CASSSPGQGIYEQYF. In nucleotides, the CDR3 is TGCGCCAGCAGCTCCCCGGGACAGGGCATCTACGAGCAGTACTTC.

V and J are TRBV5-4 and TRBJ2-2; D is possibly TRBD1 (6 bases). The CDR3 extends over 17 amino acids. V shed 0 bases and J shed 5 bases, with 17 bases lying between them. Per the germline V gene, CDR1 is SGHNT and CDR2 is YYREEE (reference sequence). Here the CDR3 reads CASSLEVTGWETGELFF. In DNA form, the CDR3 reads TGTGCCAGCAGCTTGGAAGTTACAGGGTGGGAGACCGGGGAGCTGTTTTTT.

The V gene is TRBV27, the J gene TRBJ1-2, with D maybe TRBD1 (6 bases). Germline V gives CDR1 MNHEY, CDR2 SMNVEV (reference sequence). V lost 10 bases to trimming and J lost 6 bases, with 21 bases between them. CDR3 length: 14 amino acids. The CDR3 sequence is CATGDGGALHGYTF. The CDR3 coding sequence is TGTGCCACCGGAGACGGGGGCGCTTTACATGGCTACACCTTC.

V usage is TRBV2 and J usage is TRBJ1-4, with 8 bases identical to TRBD1. Germline assignment: CDR1 SNHLY and CDR2 FYNNEI. V lost 10 bases to trimming and J lost 6 bases; unmatched junction nucleotides: 16. CDR3 length: 16 amino acids. As DNA, the CDR3 is TGTGCCACCATGGGAGTTGTATCAGGGGGCGATGAAAAACTGTTTTTT. It yields the protein CATMGVVSGGDEKLFF. The full variable domain, its missing parts supplied by reference TRBV2 and TRBJ1-4, is EPEVTQTPSHQVTQMGQEVILRCVPISNHLYFYWYRQILGQKVEFLVSFYNNEISEKSEIFDDQFSVERPDGSNFTLKIRSTKLEDSAMYFCATMGVVSGGDEKLFFGSGTQLSVL.

This clone is a singleton in its sample. The rearrangement links TRBV15 to TRBJ2-7; D gene uncertain. The germline CDR1 and CDR2 sequences are LNHNV and YYDKDF (reference sequence). Trimming removed 5 bases from V and 2 bases from J, with 10 bases in between. The CDR3 consists of 13 residues. CDR3 coding DNA: TGTGCCACCAGCCTTAGTGGGGCCTACGAGCAGTACTTC. It is translated as CATSLSGAYEQYF.

The table lists this clone with a few counts. The chain links TRBV10-3 to TRBJ1-2; D uncertain. Germline CDR1 ENHRY, CDR2 SYGVKD. The CDR3 loop spans 13 amino acids. Trimming stripped 0 bases from V and 8 bases from J, with 10 bases between. For the CDR3, the DNA is TGTGCCATCAGTGAGTCGTCCGGGGAAGGCTACACCTTC. Translation: CAISESSGEGYTF.

In its sample, this clone was seen a few times. In DNA form, the CDR3 reads TGTGCCAGCATCCTAGGACAGGGGAATCAGCCCCAGCATTTT. Translating it yields CASILGQGNQPQHF. The chain joins TRBV6-1 to TRBJ1-5; 9 bases line up with TRBD1. V dropped 7 bases and J dropped 4; count of bases not matched to a gene: 5. CDR1 and CDR2 (germline): MNHNS, SASEGT. This CDR3 has 14 amino acids.

The V call is TRBV27, the J call TRBJ2-3; possibly TRBD1 for D (5 bases). This CDR3 is built from 13 residues. The germline V and J ends were trimmed by 8 bases and 6 bases, with 15 bases remaining between them. Germline V gene lookup returns CDR1 MNHEY and CDR2 SMNVEV (reference sequence). The DNA for the CDR3 is TGTGCCAGCGGGGCCTCAGGGTCCGATACGCAGTATTTT. Residues: CASGASGSDTQYF.

The chain recombines TRBV7-9 with TRBJ1-5; D is unclear. The CDR3 has 13 amino acids. Trimming removed 7 bases at V and 4 bases at J, with 11 bases between. Germline assignment: CDR1 SEHNR and CDR2 FQNEAQ (reference sequence). CDR3 bases: TGTGCCAGCACCCCGTCCGGTAATCAGCCCCAGCATTTT. Translated, it gives CASTPSGNQPQHF.

The chain employs TRBV10-2 and TRBJ2-1; 8 bases fit TRBD2. This CDR3 is built from 15 residues. The germline V gene encodes CDR1 WSHSY and CDR2 SAAADI. V trimming: 2 bases; J trimming: 6 bases; junction bases outside the gene matches: 6. DNA of the CDR3: TGCGCCAGCAGTGAGCCGGGACTAGTAGGCAATGAGCAGTTCTTC. Protein: CASSEPGLVGNEQFF.

In this sample, this clone turned up a few times. V is TRBV5-6 and J is TRBJ2-3; weak D call: TRBD2 (5 bases). CDR1 is SGHDT and CDR2 is YYEEEE in the germline V gene. Trimming shortened V by 0 bases and J by 4 bases, and 12 bases separated the two germline ends. The CDR3 covers 15 residues. Here the CDR3 reads CASSLAAVDSDTQYF. CDR3 DNA: TGTGCCAGCAGCTTGGCAGCGGTCGACTCAGATACGCAGTATTTT.

This chain links TRBV5-1 with TRBJ2-5; either TRBD1 or TRBD2 may supply D (6 bases each). Trimming took 0 bases from V and 4 from J, leaving 10 bases between them. CDR1 is SGHRS, CDR2 YFSETQ, per germline. The CDR3 covers 14 residues. Written as DNA, the CDR3 is TGCGCCAGCAGCTTGGTCTGGGGGGCAGAGACCCAGTACTTC. Encoded protein: CASSLVWGAETQYF. The full variable domain, in which reference TRBV5-1 and TRBJ2-5 provide the parts outside the CDR3, is KAGVTQTPRYLIKTRGQQVTLSCSPISGHRSVSWYQQTPGQGLQFLFEYFSETQRNKGNFPGRFSGRQFSNSRSEMNVSTLELGDSALYLCASSLVWGAETQYFGPGTRLLVL.

This chain connects TRBV27 to TRBJ1-5; D not certain. Per the germline V gene, CDR1 is MNHEY and CDR2 is SMNVEV (reference sequence). The CDR3 is 13 residues long. Between the trimmed V and J ends, which lost 2 bases and 6 bases, there was a span of 8 bases. CDR3 sequence reads: CASSLLGAQPQHF. The CDR3, as DNA: TGTGCCAGCAGTTTACTCGGTGCTCAGCCCCAGCATTTT.

The chain employs TRBV6-5 and TRBJ2-5; possibly TRBD1 for D (6 bases). Between the trimmed V and J ends, which lost 2 bases and 5 bases, there was a span of 9 bases. CDR3 size: 13 residues. The germline gives CDR1 MNHEY, CDR2 SVGAGI. The CDR3 DNA reads TGTGCCAGCAGTTACAATCAGGGGGAGACCCAGTACTTC. Residues: CASSYNQGETQYF.

V is TRBV19 and J is TRBJ1-2, with D maybe TRBD1 (6 bases). The germline CDR1 and CDR2 sequences are LNHDA and SQIVND (reference sequence). This CDR3 is 12 amino acids long. V lost 7 bases and J 13 bases, leaving 19 bases between the germline ends. In DNA, the CDR3 is TGTGCCAGTATGGAGGGACACCCCGACTGCACCTTC. This gives the protein CASMEGHPDCTF. The variable domain in full, completed from reference TRBV19 and TRBJ1-2, reads DGGITQSPKYLFRKEGQNVTLSCEQNLNHDAMYWYRQDPGQGLRLIYYSQIVNDFQKGDIAEGYSVSREKKESFPLTVTSAQKNPTAFYLCASMEGHPDCTFGSGTRLTVV.

This clone was picked up a small number of times. The CDR3 loop is CSVETGSEELEQYF. The CDR3 coding sequence is TGCAGCGTTGAGACAGGGTCGGAGGAGTTGGAGCAGTACTTC. The rearrangement uses TRBV29-1 and TRBJ2-7; 7 bases fit TRBD1. The CDR3 consists of 14 residues. Germline-derived CDR1 and CDR2 are SQVTM and ANQGSEA. Germline trimming cut 3 bases from V and 7 bases from J; bases unmatched to any gene: 12.

This sequence joins TRBV5-4 and TRBJ1-4, with TRBD1 as a possible D gene (5 bases). V gave up 4 bases and J gave up 7 bases, with 11 bases separating them. Per the germline V gene, CDR1 is SGHNT and CDR2 is YYREEE (reference sequence). The CDR3 has 13 residues. The CDR3 coding sequence is TGTGCCAGCAGCCCCGGGACTGGTGAAAAACTGTTTTTT. It yields the protein CASSPGTGEKLFF.

The chain uses TRBV6-5 and TRBJ2-1; no definite D call. Germline V gene data show CDR1 as MNHEY and CDR2 as SVGAGI. The V and J ends lost 8 bases and 0 bases respectively, with 8 bases between them. The CDR3 has 13 residues. The CDR3 reads CASSLSSYNEQFF. As DNA, the CDR3 is TGTGCCAGCTCCCTGAGCTCCTACAATGAGCAGTTCTTC.

The J gene is TRBJ1-1, the V gene TRBV5-1; D ambiguous. The ends were cut back, 2 bases at V and 1 base at J, with 6 bases in the middle. In germline, CDR1 is SGHRS, CDR2 YFSETQ. The CDR3 sequence is 13 residues long. CDR3 nucleotide sequence: TGCGCCAGCAGCTTACCCGGGAACACTGAAGCTTTCTTT. As protein: CASSLPGNTEAFF.

J is TRBJ1-5 and V is TRBV5-1; 8 nucleotides align to TRBD1. Germline V lookup: CDR1 SGHRS, CDR2 YFSETQ. The CDR3 spans 14 residues. The V segment lost 0 bases and the J segment 6 bases; nucleotides outside the gene matches: 2. This CDR3 reads CASSLGGTGQPQHF. Written as DNA, the CDR3 is TGCGCCAGCAGCTTGGGGGGGACAGGTCAGCCCCAGCATTTT.

The chain recombines TRBV29-1 with TRBJ1-2, with a possible D match to TRBD1 (5 bases). The CDR3 totals 17 residues. Trimming removed 1 base from V and 1 base from J, with 19 bases in between. Germline V gene data show CDR1 as SQVTM and CDR2 as ANQGSEA. For the CDR3, the DNA is TGCAGCGTTGAAGCGTACCAGGGAGTAGGGGTTAACTATGGCTACACCTTC. Its protein product is CSVEAYQGVGVNYGYTF.